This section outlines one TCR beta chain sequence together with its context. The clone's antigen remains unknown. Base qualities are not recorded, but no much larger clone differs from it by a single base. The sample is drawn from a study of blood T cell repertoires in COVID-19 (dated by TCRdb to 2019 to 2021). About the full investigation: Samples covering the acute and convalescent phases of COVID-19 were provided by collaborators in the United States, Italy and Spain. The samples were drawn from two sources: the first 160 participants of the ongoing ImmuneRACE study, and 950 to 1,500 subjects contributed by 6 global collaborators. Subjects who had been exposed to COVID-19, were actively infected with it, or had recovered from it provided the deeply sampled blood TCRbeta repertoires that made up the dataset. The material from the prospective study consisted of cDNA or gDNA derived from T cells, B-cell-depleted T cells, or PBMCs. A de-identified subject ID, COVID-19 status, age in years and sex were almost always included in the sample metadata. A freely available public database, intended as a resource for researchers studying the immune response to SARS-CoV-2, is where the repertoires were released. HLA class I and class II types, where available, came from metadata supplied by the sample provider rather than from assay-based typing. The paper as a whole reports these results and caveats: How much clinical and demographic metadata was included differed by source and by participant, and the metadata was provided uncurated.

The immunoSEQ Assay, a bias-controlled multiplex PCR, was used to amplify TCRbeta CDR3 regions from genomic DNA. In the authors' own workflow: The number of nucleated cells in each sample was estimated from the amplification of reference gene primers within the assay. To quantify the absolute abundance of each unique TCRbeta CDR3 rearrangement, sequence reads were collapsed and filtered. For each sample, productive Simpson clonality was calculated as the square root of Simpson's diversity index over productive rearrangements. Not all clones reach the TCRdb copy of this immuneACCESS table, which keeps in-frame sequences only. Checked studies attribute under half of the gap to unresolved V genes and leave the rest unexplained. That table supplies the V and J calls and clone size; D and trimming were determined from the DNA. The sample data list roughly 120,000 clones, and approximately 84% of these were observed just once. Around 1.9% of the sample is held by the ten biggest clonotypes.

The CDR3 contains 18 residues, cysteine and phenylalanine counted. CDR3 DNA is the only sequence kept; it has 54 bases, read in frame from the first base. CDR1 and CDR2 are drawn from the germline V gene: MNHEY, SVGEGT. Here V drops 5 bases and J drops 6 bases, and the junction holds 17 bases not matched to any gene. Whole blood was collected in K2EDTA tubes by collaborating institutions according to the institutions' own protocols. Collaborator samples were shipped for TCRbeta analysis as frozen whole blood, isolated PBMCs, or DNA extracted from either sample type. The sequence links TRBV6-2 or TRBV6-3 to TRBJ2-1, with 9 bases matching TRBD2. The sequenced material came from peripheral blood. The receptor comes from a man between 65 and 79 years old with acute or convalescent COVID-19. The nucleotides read TGTGCCAGCAGTCCCGAAGGCGGGGGGGCAGAGTCACGCAATGAGCAGTTCTTC. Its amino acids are CASSPEGGGAESRNEQFF.